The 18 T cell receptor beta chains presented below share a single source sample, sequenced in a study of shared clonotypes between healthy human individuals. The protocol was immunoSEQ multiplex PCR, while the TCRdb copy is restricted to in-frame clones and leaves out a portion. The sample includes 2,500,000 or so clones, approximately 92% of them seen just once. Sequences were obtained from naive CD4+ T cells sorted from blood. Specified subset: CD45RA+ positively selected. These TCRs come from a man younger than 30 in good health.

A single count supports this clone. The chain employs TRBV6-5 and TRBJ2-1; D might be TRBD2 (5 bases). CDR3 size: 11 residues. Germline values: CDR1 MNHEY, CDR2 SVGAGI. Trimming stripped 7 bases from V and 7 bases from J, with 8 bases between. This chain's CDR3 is CASNGDNEQFF. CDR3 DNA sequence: TGTGCCAGCAACGGGGATAATGAGCAGTTCTTC.

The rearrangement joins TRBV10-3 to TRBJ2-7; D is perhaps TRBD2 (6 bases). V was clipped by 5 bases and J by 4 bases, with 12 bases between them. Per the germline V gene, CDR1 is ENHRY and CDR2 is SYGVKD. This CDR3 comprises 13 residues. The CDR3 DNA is TGTGCCATCAGTTTTGGACGGGAGTACGAGCAGTACTTC. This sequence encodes CAISFGREYEQYF.

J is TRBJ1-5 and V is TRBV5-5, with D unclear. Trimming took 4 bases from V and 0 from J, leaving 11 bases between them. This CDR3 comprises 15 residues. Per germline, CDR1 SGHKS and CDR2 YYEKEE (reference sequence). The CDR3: CASSPEVNSNQPQHF. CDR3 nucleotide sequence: TGTGCCAGCAGCCCCGAGGTCAATAGCAATCAGCCCCAGCATTTT.

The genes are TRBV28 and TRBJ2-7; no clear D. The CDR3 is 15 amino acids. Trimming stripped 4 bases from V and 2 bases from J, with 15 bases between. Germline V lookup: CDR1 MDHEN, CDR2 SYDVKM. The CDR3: CASSSPSLGPYEQYF. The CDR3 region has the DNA TGTGCCAGCAGTTCGCCGAGCCTTGGTCCCTACGAGCAGTACTTC.

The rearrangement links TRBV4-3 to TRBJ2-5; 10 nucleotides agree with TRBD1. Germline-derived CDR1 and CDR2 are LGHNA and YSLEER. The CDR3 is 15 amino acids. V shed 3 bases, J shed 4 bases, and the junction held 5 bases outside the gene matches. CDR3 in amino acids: CASSQGDRGVETQYF. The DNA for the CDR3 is TGCGCCAGCAGCCAGGGGGACAGGGGAGTAGAGACCCAGTACTTC.

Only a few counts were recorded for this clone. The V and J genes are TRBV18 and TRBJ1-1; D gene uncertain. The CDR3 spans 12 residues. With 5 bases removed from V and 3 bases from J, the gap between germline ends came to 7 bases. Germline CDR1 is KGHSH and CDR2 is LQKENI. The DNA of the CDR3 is TGTGCCAGCTCAAGCAGCTACACTGAAGCTTTCTTT. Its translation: CASSSSYTEAFF.

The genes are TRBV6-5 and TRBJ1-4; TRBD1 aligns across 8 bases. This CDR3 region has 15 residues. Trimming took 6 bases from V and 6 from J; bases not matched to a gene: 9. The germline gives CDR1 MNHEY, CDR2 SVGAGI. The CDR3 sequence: CASRPGGLGDEKLFF. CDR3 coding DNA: TGTGCCAGCAGACCAGGGGGCCTAGGGGATGAAAAACTGTTTTTT.

CDR3 residues: CASSDQGVSHEKLFF. The CDR3 nucleotides are TGTGCCAGCAGTGATCAGGGGGTGTCCCATGAAAAACTGTTTTTT. The chain combines TRBV2 with TRBJ1-4, with 7 positions matching TRBD1. The J segment lost 6 bases and the V segment lost 3 bases, leaving 7 bases of the junction unmatched. Germline assignment: CDR1 SNHLY and CDR2 FYNNEI. CDR3 size: 15 residues. The variable domain in full, with the rest retrieved from reference TRBV2 and TRBJ1-4, is EPEVTQTPSHQVTQMGQEVILRCVPISNHLYFYWYRQILGQKVEFLVSFYNNEISEKSEIFDDQFSVERPDGSNFTLKIRSTKLEDSAMYFCASSDQGVSHEKLFFGSGTQLSVL.

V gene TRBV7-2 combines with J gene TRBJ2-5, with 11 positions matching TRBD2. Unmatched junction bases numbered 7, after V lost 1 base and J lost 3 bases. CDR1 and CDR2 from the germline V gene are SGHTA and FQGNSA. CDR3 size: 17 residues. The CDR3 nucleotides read TGTGCCAGCAGCTTAGGGGTACTAGCGGGGGCCGAAGAGACCCAGTACTTC. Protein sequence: CASSLGVLAGAEETQYF.

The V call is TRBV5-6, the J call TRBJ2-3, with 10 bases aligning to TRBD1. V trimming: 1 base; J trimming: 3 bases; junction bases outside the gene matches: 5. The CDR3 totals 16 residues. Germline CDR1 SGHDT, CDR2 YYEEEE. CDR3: CASSLPDRGLTDTQYF. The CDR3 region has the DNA TGTGCCAGCAGCTTGCCCGACAGGGGGCTTACAGATACGCAGTATTTT.

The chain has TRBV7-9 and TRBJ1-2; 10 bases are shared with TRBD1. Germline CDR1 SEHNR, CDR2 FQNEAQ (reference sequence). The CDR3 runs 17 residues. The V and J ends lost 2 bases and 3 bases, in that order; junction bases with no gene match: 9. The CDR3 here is CASSLTQLDRGDYGYTF. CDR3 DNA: TGTGCCAGCAGCTTAACCCAATTGGACAGGGGGGACTATGGCTACACCTTC.

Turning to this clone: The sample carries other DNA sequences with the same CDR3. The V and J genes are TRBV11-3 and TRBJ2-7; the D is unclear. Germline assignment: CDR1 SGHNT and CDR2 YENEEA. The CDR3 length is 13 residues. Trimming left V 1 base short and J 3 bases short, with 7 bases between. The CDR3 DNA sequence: TGTGCCAGCAGCTTAGGTGGGAACTACGAGCAGTACTTC. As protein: CASSLGGNYEQYF.

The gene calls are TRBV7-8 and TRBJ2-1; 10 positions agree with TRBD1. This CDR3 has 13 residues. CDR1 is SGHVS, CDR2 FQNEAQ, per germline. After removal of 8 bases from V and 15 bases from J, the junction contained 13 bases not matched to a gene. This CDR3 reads CASGRDRGIGSFF. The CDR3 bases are TGTGCCAGCGGGCGGGACAGGGGAATAGGGTCGTTCTTC.

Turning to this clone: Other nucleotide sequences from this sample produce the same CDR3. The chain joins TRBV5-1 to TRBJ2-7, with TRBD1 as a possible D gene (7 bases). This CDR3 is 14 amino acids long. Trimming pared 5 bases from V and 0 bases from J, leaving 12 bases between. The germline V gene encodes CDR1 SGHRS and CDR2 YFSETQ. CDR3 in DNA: TGCGCCAGCAGGCGGGACAGCCTCTCCTACGAGCAGTACTTC. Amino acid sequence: CASRRDSLSYEQYF.

The CDR3 loop reads CASSQDYITDTQYF. In nucleotides, the CDR3 is TGCGCCAGCAGCCAAGATTATATCACAGATACGCAGTATTTT. This chain uses TRBV4-3 with TRBJ2-3; D remains unclear. The CDR3 consists of 14 residues. In germline, CDR1 is LGHNA, CDR2 YSLEER. V lost 0 bases and J 2 bases, leaving 6 bases between the germline ends.

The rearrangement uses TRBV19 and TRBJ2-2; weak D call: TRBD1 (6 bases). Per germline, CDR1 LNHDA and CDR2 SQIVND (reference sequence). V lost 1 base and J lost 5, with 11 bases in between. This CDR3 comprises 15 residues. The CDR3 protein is CASSIGTAGTGELFF. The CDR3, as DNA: TGTGCCAGTAGTATAGGGACAGCCGGAACCGGGGAGCTGTTTTTT. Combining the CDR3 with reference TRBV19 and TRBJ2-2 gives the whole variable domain DGGITQSPKYLFRKEGQNVTLSCEQNLNHDAMYWYRQDPGQGLRLIYYSQIVNDFQKGDIAEGYSVSREKKESFPLTVTSAQKNPTAFYLCASSIGTAGTGELFFGEGSRLTVL.

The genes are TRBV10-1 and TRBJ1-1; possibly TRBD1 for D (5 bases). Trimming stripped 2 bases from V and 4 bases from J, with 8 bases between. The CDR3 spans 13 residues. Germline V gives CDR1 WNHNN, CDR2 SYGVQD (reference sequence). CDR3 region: CASSEPGGTEAFF. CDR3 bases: TGCGCCAGCAGTGAGCCCGGGGGCACTGAAGCTTTCTTT.

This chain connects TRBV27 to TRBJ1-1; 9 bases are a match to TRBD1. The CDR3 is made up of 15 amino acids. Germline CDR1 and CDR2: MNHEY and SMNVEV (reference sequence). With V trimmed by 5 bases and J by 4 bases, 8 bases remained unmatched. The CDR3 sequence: CASSPGTGYGTEAFF. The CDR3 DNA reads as TGTGCCAGCAGTCCCGGGACAGGGTATGGCACTGAAGCTTTCTTT.